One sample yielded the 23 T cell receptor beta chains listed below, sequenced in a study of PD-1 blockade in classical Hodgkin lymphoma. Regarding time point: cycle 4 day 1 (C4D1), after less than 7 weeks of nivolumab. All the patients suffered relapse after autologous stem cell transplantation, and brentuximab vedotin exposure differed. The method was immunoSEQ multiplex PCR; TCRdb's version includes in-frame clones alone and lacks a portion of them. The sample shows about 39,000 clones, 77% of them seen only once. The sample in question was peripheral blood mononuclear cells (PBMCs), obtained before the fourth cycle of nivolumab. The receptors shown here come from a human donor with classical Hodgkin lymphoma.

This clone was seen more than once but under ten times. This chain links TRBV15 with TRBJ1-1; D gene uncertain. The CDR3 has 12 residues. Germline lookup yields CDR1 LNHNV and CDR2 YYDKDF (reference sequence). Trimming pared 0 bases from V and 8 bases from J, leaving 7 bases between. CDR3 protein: CATSRDSGEAFF. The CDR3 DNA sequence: TGTGCCACCAGCAGAGACTCGGGAGAAGCTTTCTTT. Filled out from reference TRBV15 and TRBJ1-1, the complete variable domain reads DAMVIQNPRYQVTQFGKPVTLSCSQTLNHNVMYWYQQKSSQAPKLLFHYYDKDFNNEADTPDNFQSRRPNTSFCFLDIRSPGLGDTAMYLCATSRDSGEAFFGQGTRLTVV.

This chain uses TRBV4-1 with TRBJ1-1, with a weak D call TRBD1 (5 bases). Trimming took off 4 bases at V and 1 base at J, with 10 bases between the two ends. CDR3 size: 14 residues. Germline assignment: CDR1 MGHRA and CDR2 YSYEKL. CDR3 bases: TGCGCCAGCAGCCGCCCCGACAGGAACACTGAAGCTTTCTTT. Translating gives CASSRPDRNTEAFF.

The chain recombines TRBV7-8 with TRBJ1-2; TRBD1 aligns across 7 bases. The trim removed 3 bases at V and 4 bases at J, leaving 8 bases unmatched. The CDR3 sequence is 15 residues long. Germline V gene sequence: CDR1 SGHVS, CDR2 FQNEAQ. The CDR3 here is CASSFPYRDSYGYTF. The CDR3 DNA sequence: TGTGCCAGCAGCTTCCCGTATAGGGACAGCTATGGCTACACCTTC.

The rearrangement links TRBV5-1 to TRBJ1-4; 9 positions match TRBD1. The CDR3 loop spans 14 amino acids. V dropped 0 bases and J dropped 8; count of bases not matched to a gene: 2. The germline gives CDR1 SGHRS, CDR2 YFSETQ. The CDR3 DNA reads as TGCGCCAGCAGCTTGGCCGGACAGGGGGAAAAACTGTTTTTT. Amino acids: CASSLAGQGEKLFF.

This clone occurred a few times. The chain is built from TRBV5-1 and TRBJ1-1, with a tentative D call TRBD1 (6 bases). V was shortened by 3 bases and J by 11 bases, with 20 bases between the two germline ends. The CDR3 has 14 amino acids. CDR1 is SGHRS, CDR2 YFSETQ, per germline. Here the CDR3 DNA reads TGCGCCAGCAGCTCCAGGGGCAGGAAGATAGGCGCTTTCTTT. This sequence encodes CASSSRGRKIGAFF.

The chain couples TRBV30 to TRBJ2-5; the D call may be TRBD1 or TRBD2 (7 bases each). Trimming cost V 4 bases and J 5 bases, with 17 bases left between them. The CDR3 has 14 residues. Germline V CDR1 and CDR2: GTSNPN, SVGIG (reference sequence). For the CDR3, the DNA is TGTGCCTGGAAAGCAGGGGGGGAATGGGAGACCCAGTACTTC. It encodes CAWKAGGEWETQYF.

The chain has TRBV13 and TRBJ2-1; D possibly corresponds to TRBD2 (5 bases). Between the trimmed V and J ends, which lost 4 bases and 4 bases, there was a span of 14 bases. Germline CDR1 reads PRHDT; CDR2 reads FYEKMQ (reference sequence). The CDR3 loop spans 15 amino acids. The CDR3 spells CASSSKPGSYNEQFF. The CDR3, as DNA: TGTGCCAGCAGCTCAAAACCGGGGTCTTACAATGAGCAGTTCTTC.

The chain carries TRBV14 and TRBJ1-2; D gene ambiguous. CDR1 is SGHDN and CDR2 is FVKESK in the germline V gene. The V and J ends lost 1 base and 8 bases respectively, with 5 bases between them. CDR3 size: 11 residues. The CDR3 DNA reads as TGTGCCAGCAGCCAAGGGTTCGGCTACACCTTC. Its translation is CASSQGFGYTF.

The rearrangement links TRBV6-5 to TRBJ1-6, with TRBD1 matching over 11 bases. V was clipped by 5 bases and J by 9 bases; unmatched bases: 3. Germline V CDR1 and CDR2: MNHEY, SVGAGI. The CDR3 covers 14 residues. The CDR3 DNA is TGTGCCAGCAGTGGACAGGGGGCGGGTTCACCCCTCCACTTT. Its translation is CASSGQGAGSPLHF.

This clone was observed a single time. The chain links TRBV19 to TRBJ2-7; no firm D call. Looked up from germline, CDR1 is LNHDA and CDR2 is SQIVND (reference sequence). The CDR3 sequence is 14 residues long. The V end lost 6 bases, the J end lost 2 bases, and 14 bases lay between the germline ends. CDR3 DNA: TGTGCCAGTAGCCCCGCACATACTCCCTACGAGCAGTACTTC. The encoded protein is CASSPAHTPYEQYF.

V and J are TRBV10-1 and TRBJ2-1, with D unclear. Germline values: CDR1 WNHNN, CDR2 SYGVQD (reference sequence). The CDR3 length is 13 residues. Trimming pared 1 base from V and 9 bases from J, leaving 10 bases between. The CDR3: CASSEWIKSEQFF. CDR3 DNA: TGCGCCAGCAGTGAGTGGATAAAGAGTGAGCAGTTCTTC.

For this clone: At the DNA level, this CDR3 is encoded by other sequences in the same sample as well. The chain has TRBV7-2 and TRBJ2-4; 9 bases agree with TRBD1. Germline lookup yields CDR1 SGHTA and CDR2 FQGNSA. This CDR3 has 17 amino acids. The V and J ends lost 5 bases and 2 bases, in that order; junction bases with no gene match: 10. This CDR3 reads CASSGSTGGITKNIQYF. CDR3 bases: TGTGCCAGCAGCGGTTCGACAGGGGGAATAACCAAAAACATTCAGTACTTC.

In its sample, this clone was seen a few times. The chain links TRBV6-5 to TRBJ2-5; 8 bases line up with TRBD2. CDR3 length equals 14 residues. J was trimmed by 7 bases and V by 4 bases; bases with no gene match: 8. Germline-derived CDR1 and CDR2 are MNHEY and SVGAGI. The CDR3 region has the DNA TGTGCCAGCAGTTCGGGGGGGACGGGAGGGACCCAGTACTTC. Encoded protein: CASSSGGTGGTQYF.

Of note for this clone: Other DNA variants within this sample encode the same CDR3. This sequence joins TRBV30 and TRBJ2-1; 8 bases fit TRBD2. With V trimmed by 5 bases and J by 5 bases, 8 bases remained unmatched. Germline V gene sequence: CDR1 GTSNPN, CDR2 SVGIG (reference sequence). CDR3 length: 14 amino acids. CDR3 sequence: CAWERGLVHNEQFF. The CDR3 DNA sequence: TGTGCCTGGGAGCGGGGGCTGGTCCACAATGAGCAGTTCTTC.

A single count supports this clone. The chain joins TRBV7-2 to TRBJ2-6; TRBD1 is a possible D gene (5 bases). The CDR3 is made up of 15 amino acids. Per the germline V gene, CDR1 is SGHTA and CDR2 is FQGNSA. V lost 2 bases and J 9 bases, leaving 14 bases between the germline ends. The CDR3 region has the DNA TGTGCCAGCAGCTTAAGGGTTTGGGGCGGCAACGTCCTGACTTTC. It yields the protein CASSLRVWGGNVLTF.

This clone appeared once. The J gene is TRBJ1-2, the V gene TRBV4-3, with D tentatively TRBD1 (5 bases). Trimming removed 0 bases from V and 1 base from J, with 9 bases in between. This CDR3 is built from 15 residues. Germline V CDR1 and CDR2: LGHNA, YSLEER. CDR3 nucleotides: TGCGCCAGCAGCCAAGATGGTGGGGGTAACTATGGCTACACCTTC. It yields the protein CASSQDGGGNYGYTF.

CDR3 nucleotides: TGTGCCAGCAGTAAAGGGACAGTACAAGAGACCCAGTACTTC. This translates into CASSKGTVQETQYF. This chain uses TRBV6-1 with TRBJ2-5; the match to TRBD1 covers 7 bases. Germline V lookup: CDR1 MNHNS, CDR2 SASEGT. Trimming removed 5 bases from V and 2 bases from J; junction bases left unmatched: 5. The length of the CDR3 is 14 residues.

The CDR3 is CATSRDLADTQYF. CDR3 DNA: TGTGCCACCAGCAGAGATCTGGCAGATACGCAGTATTTT. V gene TRBV15 combines with J gene TRBJ2-3; D remains unclear. CDR3 size: 13 residues. Trimming left V 0 bases short and J 4 bases short, with 5 bases between. Germline CDR1 LNHNV, CDR2 YYDKDF (reference sequence). Filled out from reference TRBV15 and TRBJ2-3, the complete variable domain reads DAMVIQNPRYQVTQFGKPVTLSCSQTLNHNVMYWYQQKSSQAPKLLFHYYDKDFNNEADTPDNFQSRRPNTSFCFLDIRSPGLGDTAMYLCATSRDLADTQYFGPGTRLTVL.

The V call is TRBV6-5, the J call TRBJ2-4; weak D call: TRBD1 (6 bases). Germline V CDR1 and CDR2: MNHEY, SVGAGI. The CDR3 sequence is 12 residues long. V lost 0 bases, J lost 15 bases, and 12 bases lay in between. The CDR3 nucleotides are TGTGCCAGCAGTTACTCTGGGACACCATCGTACTTC. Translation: CASSYSGTPSYF.

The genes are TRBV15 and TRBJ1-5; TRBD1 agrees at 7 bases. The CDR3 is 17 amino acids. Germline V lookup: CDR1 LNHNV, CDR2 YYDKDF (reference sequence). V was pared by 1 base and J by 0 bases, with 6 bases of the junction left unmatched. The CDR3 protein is CATSRARTGLSNQPQHF. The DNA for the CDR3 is TGTGCCACCAGCAGAGCTCGGACAGGCCTTAGCAATCAGCCCCAGCATTTT.

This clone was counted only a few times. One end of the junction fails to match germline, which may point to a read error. CDR3 amino acids: CASSLDAVSPLHF. The CDR3 bases are TGTGCTAGCAGCTTAGATGCGGTCTCACCCCTCCACTTT. The J gene is TRBJ1-6, the V gene TRBV7-7, with D hard to call. The CDR3 is 13 amino acids. Germline CDR1 and CDR2: SSHAT and FNYEAQ (reference sequence).

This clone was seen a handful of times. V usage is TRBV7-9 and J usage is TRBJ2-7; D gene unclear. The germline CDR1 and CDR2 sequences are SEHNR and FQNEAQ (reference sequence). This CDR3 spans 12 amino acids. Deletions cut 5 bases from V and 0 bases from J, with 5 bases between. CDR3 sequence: CASSHASYEQYF. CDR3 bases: TGTGCCAGCAGCCATGCCTCCTACGAGCAGTACTTC.

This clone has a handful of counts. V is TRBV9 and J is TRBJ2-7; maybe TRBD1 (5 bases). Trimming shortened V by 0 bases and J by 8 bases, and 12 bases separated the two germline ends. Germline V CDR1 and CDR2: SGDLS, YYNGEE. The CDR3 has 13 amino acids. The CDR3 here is CASSVGVRDQQYF. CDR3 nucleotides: TGTGCCAGCAGCGTAGGGGTCAGGGATCAGCAGTACTTC.